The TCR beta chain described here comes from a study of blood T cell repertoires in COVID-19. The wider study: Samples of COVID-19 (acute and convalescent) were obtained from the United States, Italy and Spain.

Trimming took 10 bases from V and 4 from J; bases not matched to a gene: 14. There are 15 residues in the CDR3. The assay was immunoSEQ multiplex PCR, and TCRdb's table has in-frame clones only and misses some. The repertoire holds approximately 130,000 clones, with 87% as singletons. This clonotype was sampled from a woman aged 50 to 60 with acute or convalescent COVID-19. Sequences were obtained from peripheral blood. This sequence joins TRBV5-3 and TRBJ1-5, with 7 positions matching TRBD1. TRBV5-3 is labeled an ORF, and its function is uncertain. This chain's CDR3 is CAGSSLGQRNQPQHF. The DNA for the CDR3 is TGTGCCGGATCATCTTTGGGACAGAGAAATCAGCCCCAGCATTTT.